This T cell receptor (beta chain) was retrieved from a study of shared clonotypes between healthy human individuals. This CDR3 has 12 amino acids. Germline V CDR1 and CDR2: SGHAT, FQNNGV. The germline V and J ends were trimmed by 8 bases and 2 bases, with 10 bases remaining between them. Terminally differentiated effector memory CD45RA+ cells were excluded by CCR7 positive selection of CD45RO-negative cells. All of the donors resided in Nashville, Tennessee, and each was a Caucasian adult. The protocol was immunoSEQ multiplex PCR, while the TCRdb copy is restricted to in-frame clones and leaves out a portion. The sample gives hundreds of thousands of clones, roughly 98% of which show up once; 0.3% to 0.35% is in the top ten.

This TCR came from a man between 25 and 39 years old in good health. The chain is built from TRBV11-2 and TRBJ2-7, with D unclear. Sequencing was done on a sample of naive CD8+ T cells sorted from blood. CDR3: CASRQETYEQYF. In DNA, the CDR3 is TGTGCCAGCCGGCAGGAGACCTACGAGCAGTACTTC.